These 15 T cell receptor beta chains originate from one sample sequenced in a study of cytomegalovirus exposure and HLA in healthy donors. Amplification used 60 Vbeta primers and 13 Jbeta primers. The repertoire was sequenced with immunoSEQ multiplex PCR; TCRdb's copy has only in-frame clones and lacks some. The sample shows a few hundred thousand clones, about 90% of them seen only once. Material: PBMCs. The receptors come from a woman aged 18-29 years in good health and CMV-seronegative.

V and J are TRBV7-9 and TRBJ1-5, with 7 bases fitting TRBD1. Germline V lookup: CDR1 SEHNR, CDR2 FQNEAQ (reference sequence). The CDR3 spans 16 residues. V gave up 5 bases and J gave up 2 bases; unmatched junction bases: 9. The chain's CDR3 is CASSRYRGGGNQPQHF. The CDR3, as DNA: TGTGCCAGCAGCCGGTACAGGGGAGGCGGCAATCAGCCCCAGCATTTT.

The chain has TRBV2 and TRBJ1-2; a possible D gene is TRBD1 (5 bases). Germline-derived CDR1 and CDR2 are SNHLY and FYNNEI. This CDR3 spans 12 amino acids. V was pared by 8 bases and J by 2 bases, with 9 bases between. The CDR3 spells CASSQGNYGYTF. In DNA, the CDR3 is TGTGCCAGCTCCCAGGGAAACTATGGCTACACCTTC. Using reference TRBV2 and TRBJ1-2 for the parts outside the CDR3, the full variable domain is EPEVTQTPSHQVTQMGQEVILRCVPISNHLYFYWYRQILGQKVEFLVSFYNNEISEKSEIFDDQFSVERPDGSNFTLKIRSTKLEDSAMYFCASSQGNYGYTFGSGTRLTVV.

Note on this clone: The junction departs from germline at one end; a sequencing error may be responsible. Here the CDR3 reads CASSSSLNTEAFF. The CDR3 DNA is TGTGCTAGCAGCTCCTCTTTGAACACTGAAGCTTTCTTT. The chain recombines TRBV7-7 with TRBJ1-1; D uncertain. The CDR3 totals 13 residues. In germline, CDR1 is SSHAT, CDR2 FNYEAQ (reference sequence).

The chain has TRBV18 and TRBJ1-1, with no clear D. Germline values: CDR1 KGHSH, CDR2 LQKENI. The V and J ends lost 1 base and 2 bases respectively, with 5 bases between them. This CDR3 has 13 residues. CDR3 nucleotide sequence: TGTGCCAGCTCACCACTCAGAAACACTGAAGCTTTCTTT. Protein product: CASSPLRNTEAFF. Looking up the rest from reference TRBV18 and TRBJ1-1 gives the full variable domain: NAGVMQNPRHLVRRRGQEARLRCSPMKGHSHVYWYRQLPEEGLKFMVYLQKENIIDESGMPKERFSAEFPKEGPSILRIQQVVRGDSAAYFCASSPLRNTEAFFGQGTRLTVV.

This chain joins TRBV4-1 and TRBJ1-1, with a tentative D call TRBD1 (6 bases). The CDR3 is 17 residues long. CDR1 is MGHRA, CDR2 YSYEKL, per germline. V was cut by 1 base and J by 1 base, with 16 bases left in between. This CDR3 is CASSQVAQGFGNTEAFF. CDR3 bases: TGCGCCAGCAGCCAAGTTGCACAGGGCTTCGGGAACACTGAAGCTTTCTTT.

V gene TRBV19 combines with J gene TRBJ2-7; 7 bases agree with TRBD2. V lost 7 bases and J lost 4; bases outside the gene matches: 13. The CDR3 length is 15 residues. Germline-derived CDR1 and CDR2 are LNHDA and SQIVND (reference sequence). The CDR3 loop is CASKTREGQSYEQYF. As DNA, the CDR3 is TGTGCCAGTAAAACAAGGGAGGGGCAGTCTTACGAGCAGTACTTC.

This clone was seen just once. The V gene is TRBV7-6, the J gene TRBJ2-7, with D possibly being TRBD1 (6 bases). This CDR3 comprises 14 residues. V was clipped by 5 bases and J by 6 bases, with 17 bases between them. Germline V gives CDR1 SGHVS, CDR2 FNYEAQ. CDR3 region: CASSQIDRSPEQYF. For the CDR3, the DNA is TGTGCCAGCAGCCAGATTGACAGGTCCCCCGAGCAGTACTTC.

The gene calls are TRBV2 and TRBJ1-4; 7 bases align to TRBD1. J was trimmed by 5 bases and V by 0 bases; bases with no gene match: 9. This CDR3 is built from 17 residues. Germline CDR1 and CDR2: SNHLY and FYNNEI. In DNA form, the CDR3 reads TGTGCCAGCAGTGAAGCGGGGCTACACAGGGGCAATGAAAAACTGTTTTTT. This sequence encodes CASSEAGLHRGNEKLFF. Full variable domain (rest looked up from reference TRBV2 and TRBJ1-4): EPEVTQTPSHQVTQMGQEVILRCVPISNHLYFYWYRQILGQKVEFLVSFYNNEISEKSEIFDDQFSVERPDGSNFTLKIRSTKLEDSAMYFCASSEAGLHRGNEKLFFGSGTQLSVL.

The V gene is TRBV6-5, the J gene TRBJ1-2; D unresolved. Germline CDR1 MNHEY, CDR2 SVGAGI. The CDR3 extends over 15 amino acids. The ends were cut back, 7 bases at V and 4 bases at J, with 19 bases in the middle. The CDR3 coding sequence is TGTGCCAGCATGACACCCTCAATACCACGCTATGGCTACACCTTC. This sequence encodes CASMTPSIPRYGYTF.

The V call is TRBV5-1, the J call TRBJ1-5; 7 nucleotides match TRBD1. The CDR3 has 15 amino acids. Germline assignment: CDR1 SGHRS and CDR2 YFSETQ. V gave up 4 bases and J gave up 4 bases; unmatched junction bases: 8. The CDR3 loop is CASSKGGTENQPQHF. Written as DNA, the CDR3 is TGCGCCAGCAGCAAAGGGGGGACAGAGAATCAGCCCCAGCATTTT.

This chain connects TRBV7-8 to TRBJ1-4, with TRBD1 matching over 9 bases. V was pared by 8 bases and J by 0 bases, with 7 bases of the junction left unmatched. The V gene's germline CDR1 is SGHVS and CDR2 FQNEAQ. The length of the CDR3 is 16 residues. The CDR3 DNA reads as TGTGCCAGCGGGCGGGACAGGGAGCCAACTAATGAAAAACTGTTTTTT. This sequence encodes CASGRDREPTNEKLFF.

This chain uses TRBV2 with TRBJ1-5; maybe TRBD1 (6 bases). Deletions cut 6 bases from V and 2 bases from J, with 14 bases between. Germline loops: CDR1 SNHLY, CDR2 FYNNEI. This CDR3 region has 15 residues. The CDR3 nucleotides read TGTGCCAGCAGCCTACAGGGTTGGGGCAATCAGCCCCAGCATTTT. Translating gives CASSLQGWGNQPQHF.

The chain joins TRBV6-5 to TRBJ2-2; D is perhaps TRBD2 (5 bases). The germline CDR1 and CDR2 sequences are MNHEY and SVGAGI. This CDR3 is built from 12 residues. V was pared by 8 bases and J by 6 bases, with 10 bases between. CDR3 sequence (DNA): TGTGCCAGCCAAAGCGGCGCCGGGGAGCTGTTTTTT. It translates to CASQSGAGELFF.

The chain is built from TRBV4-1 and TRBJ1-2, with no clear D. Germline V gene lookup returns CDR1 MGHRA and CDR2 YSYEKL. Trimming pared 2 bases from V and 0 bases from J, leaving 13 bases between. CDR3 length equals 16 residues. The CDR3 coding sequence is TGCGCCAGCAGCCAACCGCCCTCCGGGTCTAACTATGGCTACACCTTC. Its translation: CASSQPPSGSNYGYTF.

This sequence joins TRBV14 and TRBJ1-1, with 7 bases identical to TRBD1. This CDR3 has 16 residues. The ends lost 4 bases at V and 0 bases at J; junction bases unmatched: 8. Germline loops: CDR1 SGHDN, CDR2 FVKESK. The CDR3 is CASSRGDRALNTEAFF. In nucleotides, the CDR3 is TGTGCCAGCAGCCGAGGGGACAGAGCCTTGAACACTGAAGCTTTCTTT.